The sequence of this TCR beta chain was determined in a study of blood T cell repertoires in COVID-19. Study in general: The United States, Italy and Spain were the sources of the acute and convalescent COVID-19 samples.

The V and J ends lost 1 base and 5 bases respectively, with 9 bases between them. Germline lookup yields CDR1 SGHRS and CDR2 YFSETQ. The CDR3 covers 13 residues. Only in-frame clones appear in the TCRdb table, and some are missing; sequencing was by immunoSEQ multiplex PCR. Altogether 150,000 to 200,000 clones are present, approximately 87% being singletons, with the ten largest covering 9.5% to 13%. The chain recombines TRBV5-1 with TRBJ1-1; possibly TRBD1 for D (5 bases). This TCR was recovered from a woman aged 55-70 years with COVID-19, enrolled during active disease. The specimen was peripheral blood. The CDR3 is CASSLPGRTEAFF. CDR3 bases: TGCGCCAGCAGCTTGCCAGGGCGGACTGAAGCTTTCTTT.